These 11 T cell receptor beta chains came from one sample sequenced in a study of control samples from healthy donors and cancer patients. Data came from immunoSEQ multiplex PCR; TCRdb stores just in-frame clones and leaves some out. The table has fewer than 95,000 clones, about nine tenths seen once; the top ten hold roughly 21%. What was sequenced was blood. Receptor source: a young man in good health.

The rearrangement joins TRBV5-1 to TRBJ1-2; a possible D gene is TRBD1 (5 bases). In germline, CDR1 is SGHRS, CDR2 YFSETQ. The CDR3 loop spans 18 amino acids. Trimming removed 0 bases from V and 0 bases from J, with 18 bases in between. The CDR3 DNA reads TGCGCCAGCAGCTTGGGGCCTCCAGGGTCCCGAGCTAACTATGGCTACACCTTC. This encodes CASSLGPPGSRANYGYTF.

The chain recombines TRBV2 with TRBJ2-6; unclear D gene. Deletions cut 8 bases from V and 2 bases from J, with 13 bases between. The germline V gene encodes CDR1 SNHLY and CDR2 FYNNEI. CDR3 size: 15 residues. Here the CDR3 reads CASSLRTPGANVLTF. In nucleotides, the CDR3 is TGTGCCAGCTCCTTGAGGACCCCTGGGGCCAACGTCCTGACTTTC. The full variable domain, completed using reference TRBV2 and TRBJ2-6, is EPEVTQTPSHQVTQMGQEVILRCVPISNHLYFYWYRQILGQKVEFLVSFYNNEISEKSEIFDDQFSVERPDGSNFTLKIRSTKLEDSAMYFCASSLRTPGANVLTFGAGSRLTVL.

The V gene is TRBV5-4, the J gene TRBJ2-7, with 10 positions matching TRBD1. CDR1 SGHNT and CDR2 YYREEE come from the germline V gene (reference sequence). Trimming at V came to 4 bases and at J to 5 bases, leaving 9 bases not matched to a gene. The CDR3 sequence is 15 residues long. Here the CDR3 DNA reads TGTGCCAGCAGCCCCAACCCGGGACAGGGGAACGAGCAGTACTTC. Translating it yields CASSPNPGQGNEQYF.

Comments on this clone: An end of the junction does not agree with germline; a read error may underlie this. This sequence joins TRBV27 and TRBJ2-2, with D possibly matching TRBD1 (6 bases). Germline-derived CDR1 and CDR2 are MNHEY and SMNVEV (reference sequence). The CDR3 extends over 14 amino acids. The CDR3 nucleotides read TGTGCCACCAGTTTCTGGACAGACACCGGGGAGCTGTTTTTT. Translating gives CATSFWTDTGELFF.

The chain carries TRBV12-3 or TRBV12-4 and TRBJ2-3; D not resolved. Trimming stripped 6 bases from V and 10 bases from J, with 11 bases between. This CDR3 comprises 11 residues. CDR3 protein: CASSVLGPQYF. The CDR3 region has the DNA TGTGCCAGCAGCGTTTTGGGTCCGCAGTATTTT.

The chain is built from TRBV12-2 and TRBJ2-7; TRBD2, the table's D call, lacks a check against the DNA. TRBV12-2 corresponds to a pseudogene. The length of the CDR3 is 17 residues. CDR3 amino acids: CASRHQLGCGLLNEQYV. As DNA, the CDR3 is TGTGCAAGTCGCCACCAACTAGGCTGCGGATTGTTAAACGAGCAGTACGTC.

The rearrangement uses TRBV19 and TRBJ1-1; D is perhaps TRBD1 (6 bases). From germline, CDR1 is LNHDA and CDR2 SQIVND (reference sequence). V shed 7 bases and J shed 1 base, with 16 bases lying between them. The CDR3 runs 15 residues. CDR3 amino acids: CASTQSRGANTEAFF. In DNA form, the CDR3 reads TGTGCCAGTACCCAGTCCCGGGGGGCGAACACTGAAGCTTTCTTT.

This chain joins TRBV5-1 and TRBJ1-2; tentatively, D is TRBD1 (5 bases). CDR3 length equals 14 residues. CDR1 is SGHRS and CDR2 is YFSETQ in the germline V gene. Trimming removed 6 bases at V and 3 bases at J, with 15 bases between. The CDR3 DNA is TGCGCCAGCACCCAGATGTGGGGGGACTATGGCTACACCTTC. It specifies CASTQMWGDYGYTF.

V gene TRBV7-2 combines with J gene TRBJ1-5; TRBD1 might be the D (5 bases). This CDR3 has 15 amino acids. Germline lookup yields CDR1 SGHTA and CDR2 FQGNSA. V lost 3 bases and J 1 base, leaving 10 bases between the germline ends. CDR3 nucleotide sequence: TGTGCCAGCAGCTTGCGGGGGGGGAGCAATCAGCCCCAGCATTTT. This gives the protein CASSLRGGSNQPQHF.

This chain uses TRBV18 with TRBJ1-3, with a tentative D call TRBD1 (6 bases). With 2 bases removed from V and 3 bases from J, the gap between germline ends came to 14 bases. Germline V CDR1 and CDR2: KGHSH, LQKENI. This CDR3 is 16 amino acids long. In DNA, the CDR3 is TGTGCCAGCTCACCAAGTCAGGGGATAATTGGAAACACCATATATTTT. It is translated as CASSPSQGIIGNTIYF. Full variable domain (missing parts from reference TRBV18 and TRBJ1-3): NAGVMQNPRHLVRRRGQEARLRCSPMKGHSHVYWYRQLPEEGLKFMVYLQKENIIDESGMPKERFSAEFPKEGPSILRIQQVVRGDSAAYFCASSPSQGIIGNTIYFGEGSWLTVV.

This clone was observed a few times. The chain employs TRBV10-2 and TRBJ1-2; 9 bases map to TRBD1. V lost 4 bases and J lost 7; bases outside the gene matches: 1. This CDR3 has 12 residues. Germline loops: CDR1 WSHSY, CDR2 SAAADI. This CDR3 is CASSAGQGGYTF. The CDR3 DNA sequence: TGCGCCAGCAGTGCGGGACAGGGTGGCTACACCTTC.